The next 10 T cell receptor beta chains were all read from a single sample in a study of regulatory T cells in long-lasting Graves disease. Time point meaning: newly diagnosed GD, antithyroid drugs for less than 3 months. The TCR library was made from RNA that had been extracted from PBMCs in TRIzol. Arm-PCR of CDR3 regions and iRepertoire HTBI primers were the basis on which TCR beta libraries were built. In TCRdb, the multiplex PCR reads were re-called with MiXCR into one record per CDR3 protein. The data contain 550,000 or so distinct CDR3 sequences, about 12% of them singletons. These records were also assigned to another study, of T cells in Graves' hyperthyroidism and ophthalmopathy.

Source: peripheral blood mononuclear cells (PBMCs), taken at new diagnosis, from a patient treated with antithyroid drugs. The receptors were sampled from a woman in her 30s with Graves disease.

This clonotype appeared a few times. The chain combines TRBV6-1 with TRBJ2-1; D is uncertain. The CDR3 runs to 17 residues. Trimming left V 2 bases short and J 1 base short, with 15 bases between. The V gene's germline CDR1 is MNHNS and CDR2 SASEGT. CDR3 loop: CASSESEVFRSYNEQFF. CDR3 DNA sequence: TGTGCCAGCAGTGAATCCGAGGTGTTTAGGTCCTACAATGAGCAGTTCTTC.

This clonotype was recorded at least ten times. The CDR3 reads CASSRPGATNTEAFF. The CDR3 nucleotides are TGTGCCAGCAGCCGTCCGGGAGCCACAAACACTGAAGCTTTCTTT. The chain recombines TRBV3-1 with TRBJ1-1, with D unclear. The CDR3 has 15 amino acids. V lost 4 bases and J lost 2, with 14 bases in between. Germline assignment: CDR1 LGHDT and CDR2 YNNKEL (reference sequence).

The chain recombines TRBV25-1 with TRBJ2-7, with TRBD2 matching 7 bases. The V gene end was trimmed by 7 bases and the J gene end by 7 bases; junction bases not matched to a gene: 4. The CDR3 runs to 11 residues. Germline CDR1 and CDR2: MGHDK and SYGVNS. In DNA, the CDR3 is TGTGCCAGCAAGGGGACTACGGAGCAGTACTTC. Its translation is CASKGTTEQYF.

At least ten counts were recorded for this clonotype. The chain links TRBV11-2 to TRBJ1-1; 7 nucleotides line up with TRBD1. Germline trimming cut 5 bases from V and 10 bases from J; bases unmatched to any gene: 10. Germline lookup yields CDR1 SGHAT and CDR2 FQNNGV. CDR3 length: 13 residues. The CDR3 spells CASSGPGTVGAFF. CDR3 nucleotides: TGTGCCAGCAGCGGCCCGGGGACAGTCGGAGCTTTCTTT.

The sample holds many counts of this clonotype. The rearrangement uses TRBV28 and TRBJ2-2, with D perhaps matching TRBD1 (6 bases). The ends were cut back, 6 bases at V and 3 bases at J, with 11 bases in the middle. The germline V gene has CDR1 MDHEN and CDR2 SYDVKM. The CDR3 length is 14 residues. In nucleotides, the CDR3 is TGTGCCAGCAGCCGCCGGACAGACACCGGGGAGCTGTTTTTT. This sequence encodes CASSRRTDTGELFF.

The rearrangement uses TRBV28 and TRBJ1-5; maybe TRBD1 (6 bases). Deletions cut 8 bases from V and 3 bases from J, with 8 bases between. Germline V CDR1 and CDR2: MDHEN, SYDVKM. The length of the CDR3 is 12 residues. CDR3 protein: CASGQNNQPQHF. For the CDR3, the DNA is TGTGCCAGCGGACAGAACAATCAGCCCCAGCATTTT.

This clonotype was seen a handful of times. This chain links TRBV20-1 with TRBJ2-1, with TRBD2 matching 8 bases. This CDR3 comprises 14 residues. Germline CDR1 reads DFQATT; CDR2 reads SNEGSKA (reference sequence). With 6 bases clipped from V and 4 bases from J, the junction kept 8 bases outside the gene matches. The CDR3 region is CSAKTSATYNEQFF. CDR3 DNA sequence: TGCAGTGCGAAGACTAGCGCCACTTACAATGAGCAGTTCTTC.

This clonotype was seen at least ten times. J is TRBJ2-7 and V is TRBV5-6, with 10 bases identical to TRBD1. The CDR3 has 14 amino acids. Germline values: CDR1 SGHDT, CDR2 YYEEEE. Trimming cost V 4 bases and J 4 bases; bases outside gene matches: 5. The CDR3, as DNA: TGTGCCAGCAGCCCCGGGACAGGGGTTTACGAGCAGTACTTC. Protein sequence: CASSPGTGVYEQYF.

The CDR3 DNA follows: TGTGCCAGCAGCTCTAGCGGGAGGGCCGGGGATGAGCAGTTCTTC. It yields the protein CASSSSGRAGDEQFF. The chain is built from TRBV7-9 and TRBJ2-1; 12 nucleotides line up with TRBD2. The J segment lost 8 bases and the V segment lost 4 bases, leaving 6 bases of the junction unmatched. Looked up from germline, CDR1 is SEHNR and CDR2 is FQNEAQ (reference sequence). The CDR3 length is 15 residues.

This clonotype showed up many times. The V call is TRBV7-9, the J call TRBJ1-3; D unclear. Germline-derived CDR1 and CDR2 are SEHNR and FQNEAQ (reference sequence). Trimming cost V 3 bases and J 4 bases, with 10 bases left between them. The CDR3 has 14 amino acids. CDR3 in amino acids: CASSFKDSGNTIYF. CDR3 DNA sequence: TGTGCCAGCAGCTTTAAAGATTCGGGAAACACCATATATTTT.